This T cell receptor beta chain was captured by sequencing in a study of cytomegalovirus exposure and HLA in healthy donors. Broader study findings: In all likelihood, a cluster of highly shared sequence variants was a sequencing artifact. Among TCR sequences, most were rare, though some public TCRs appeared in many donors.

PCR was performed using 60 Vbeta and 13 Jbeta primers. Libraries were prepared by immunoSEQ multiplex PCR; TCRdb keeps only in-frame clonotypes and omits some of them. The table shows approximately 170,000 clones, with about 82% occurring only once. Regarding this clone: Its specificity is unknown.

Sequenced material: PBMCs. The TCR originated in a female donor in good health and CMV-seronegative.

The CDR3 nucleotides read TGTGCCAGCAGCCCCTTAGGGGGGGCGCGTTATGGCTACACCTTC. It codes for CASSPLGGARYGYTF. This chain connects TRBV6-1 to TRBJ1-2, with D possibly being TRBD1 (6 bases). The CDR3 runs 15 residues. The germline CDR1 and CDR2 sequences are MNHNS and SASEGT. Trimming pared 6 bases from V and 5 bases from J, leaving 19 bases between.